This record looks at one T cell receptor (beta chain) sequence and its context. This record comes from a study of technical replicates of blood from a few donors. Between the trimmed V and J ends, which lost 7 bases and 4 bases, there was a span of 13 bases. This CDR3 is built from 14 residues. From germline, CDR1 is MDHEN and CDR2 SYDVKM. Data came from immunoSEQ multiplex PCR; TCRdb stores just in-frame clones and leaves some out. This table has tens of thousands of clones, 94% appearing once. This chain joins TRBV28 and TRBJ1-4; D possibly corresponds to TRBD1 (5 bases). The TCR comes from a human donor in good health. Sample: T cells isolated from PBMCs. The DNA of the CDR3 is TGTGCCAGCATCCCCGGGGGTGGTAATGAAAAACTGTTTTTT. Its translation is CASIPGGGNEKLFF.